These T cell receptor beta chains were read from a single sample in a study of T cells in Graves' hyperthyroidism and ophthalmopathy. One entry per CDR3 protein, called by TCRdb with MiXCR from the multiplex PCR reads. The sample consists of under 400,000 distinct CDR3 sequences, 21% of them appearing once. The sequenced sample consisted of blood. All receptors derive from a woman between 45 and 60 years old with Graves' hyperthyroidism. CDR3s include the opening cysteine and the closing phenylalanine or tryptophan. A D gene is named only where the DNA matches it firmly. The size entry is marked missing in some rows and otherwise reads once, few, many or a size class.

>many|TRBD1|TRBV7-8|TRBJ1-1
CAVSDRGLTEAFF
TGTGCCGTCTCGGACAGGGGGCTTACTGAAGCTTTCTTT
>many|TRBD2|TRBV7-3|TRBJ2-1
CASSLLGGRALDEQFF
TGTGCCAGCAGCTTATTGGGAGGGAGGGCCCTCGATGAGCAGTTCTTC
>few|-|TRBV19|TRBJ2-3
CASTLRGTDTQYF
TGTGCCAGTACCCTTAGGGGGACAGATACGCAGTATTTT
>-|TRBD1|TRBV11-2|TRBJ2-7
CASSLGYTGTGAYEQYF
TGTGCCAGCAGCTTAGGCTACACCGGGACAGGGGCCTACGAGCAGTACTTC
>-|-|TRBV24-1|TRBJ1-5
CATSDAQGSNQPQHF
TGTGCCACCAGTGATGCGCAGGGGAGCAATCAGCCCCAGCATTTT
>-|TRBD2|TRBV9|TRBJ2-2
CASSVGKVAGRTGELFF
TGTGCCAGCAGCGTAGGAAAGGTAGCGGGAAGGACCGGGGAGCTGTTTTTT
>-|-|TRBV15|TRBJ2-7
CATSRVRGYEQYF
TGTGCCACCAGCAGAGTTCGGGGCTACGAGCAGTACTTC
>many|-|TRBV2|TRBJ2-3
CASSERLVDTQYF
TGTGCCAGCAGTGAAAGACTAGTGGATACGCAGTATTTT
>-|TRBD2|TRBV10-3|TRBJ2-1
CALATGGVDNEQFF
TGTGCCCTTGCGACGGGGGGGGTGGACAATGAGCAGTTCTTC
>many|-|TRBV7-2|TRBJ2-5
CASSLSWGSETQYF
TGTGCCAGCAGCTTATCATGGGGATCAGAGACCCAGTACTTC
>few|-|TRBV7-7|TRBJ2-5
CASSLAIGFQETQYF
TGTGCTAGCAGCTTAGCCATTGGTTTTCAAGAGACCCAGTACTTC